The rows below give T cell receptor beta chains drawn from one sample of a study of T cells after posttransplantation cyclophosphamide. Clones were sequenced by immunoSEQ multiplex PCR, and TCRdb holds only the in-frame ones, with some missing. Among about 52,000 clones, 94% were seen once, and the ten largest hold about 3%. The sequencing input was PBMCs. These receptors all come from a woman between 25 and 40 years old in good health and a related stem cell transplant donor. The CDR3 runs from the conserved cysteine through the conserved F or W.

TRBJ2-3 TRBV19 CASSVLAGDTLSTDTQYF
TRBJ2-7 TRBV14 CASSHLQGGEQYF
TRBJ2-3 TRBV7-9 CASSLSSGDTDTQYF
TRBJ1-5 TRBV30 CAWSDRRGGNQPQHF
TRBJ1-6 TRBV2 CASSVLGVPLHF
TRBJ2-2 TRBV27 CASSLSTAPTGELFF
TRBJ2-7 TRBV28 CASSLEGGTYEQYF
TRBJ2-5 TRBV4-2 CASSQDGTVEGETQYF
TRBJ1-6 TRBV5-1 CASSLESPGSYNSPLHF
TRBJ1-6 TRBV6-4 CASSRTVMGPLHF
TRBJ1-1 TRBV7-3 CASSLSPDSSEAFF
TRBJ1-2 TRBV2 CASSEGRGGYTF
TRBJ1-6 TRBV4-1 CASSQEAGAPNSPLHF
TRBJ1-5 TRBV28 CASSSPEQIYQPQHF
TRBJ2-3 TRBV27 CASGPRGTDTQYF
TRBJ2-3 TRBV7-7 CASSPSGEATQYF
TRBJ1-5 TRBV19 CASSQQGRNQPQHF
TRBJ2-1 TRBV29-1 CSAPRSQLRLAGVHEQFF
TRBJ1-2 TRBV6-5 CASSYETGTYYGYTF
TRBJ1-2 TRBV11-2 CASSRSTGALYGYTF
TRBJ1-2 TRBV2 CASSQDEGGYGYTF
TRBJ2-4 TRBV7-9 CASSLGERGAKNIQYF
TRBJ1-2 TRBV7-2 CASSLVGDRALYGYTF
TRBJ1-1 TRBV6-6 CASSHFRVKNTEAFF
TRBJ1-5 TRBV6-1 CASSATGTNQPQHF
TRBJ2-1 TRBV28 CASSRPSGATNEQFF
TRBJ2-3 TRBV9 CASSVGEGATDTQYF
TRBJ1-2 TRBV23-1 CASSQSAGGKDYTF
TRBJ1-1 TRBV11-1 CASSFYRETEAFF
TRBJ1-5 TRBV7-2 CASSYKVKGDQPQHF
TRBJ2-3 TRBV12-5 CASGLGRLAGDTDTQYF
TRBJ2-5 TRBV28 CASSSQETQYF
TRBJ1-2 TRBV4-3 CASSQAVRANYGYTF
TRBJ1-2 TRBV19 CASSIQGLYGYTF
TRBJ1-6 TRBV6-5 CASSPGQYNSPLHF
TRBJ2-3 TRBV5-4 CASSSSGYTDTQYF
TRBJ1-4 TRBV19 CASSVGTGATNEKLFF
TRBJ2-2 TRBV6-1 CASSVRQYTGELFF
NA TRBV5-1 CASSLGPGENEQYF
TRBJ1-1 TRBV7-6 CASSSSLTGDTEAFF
TRBJ2-7 TRBV27 CASKLVQTGPYEQYF
TRBJ2-3 TRBV4-1 CASSQETSGGGRADTQYF
TRBJ1-1 TRBV15 CATSRSARGLNTEAFF
TRBJ1-2 TRBV7-2 CASSQAGGDYGYTF
TRBJ1-2 TRBV7-2 CASSRDTDYGYTF